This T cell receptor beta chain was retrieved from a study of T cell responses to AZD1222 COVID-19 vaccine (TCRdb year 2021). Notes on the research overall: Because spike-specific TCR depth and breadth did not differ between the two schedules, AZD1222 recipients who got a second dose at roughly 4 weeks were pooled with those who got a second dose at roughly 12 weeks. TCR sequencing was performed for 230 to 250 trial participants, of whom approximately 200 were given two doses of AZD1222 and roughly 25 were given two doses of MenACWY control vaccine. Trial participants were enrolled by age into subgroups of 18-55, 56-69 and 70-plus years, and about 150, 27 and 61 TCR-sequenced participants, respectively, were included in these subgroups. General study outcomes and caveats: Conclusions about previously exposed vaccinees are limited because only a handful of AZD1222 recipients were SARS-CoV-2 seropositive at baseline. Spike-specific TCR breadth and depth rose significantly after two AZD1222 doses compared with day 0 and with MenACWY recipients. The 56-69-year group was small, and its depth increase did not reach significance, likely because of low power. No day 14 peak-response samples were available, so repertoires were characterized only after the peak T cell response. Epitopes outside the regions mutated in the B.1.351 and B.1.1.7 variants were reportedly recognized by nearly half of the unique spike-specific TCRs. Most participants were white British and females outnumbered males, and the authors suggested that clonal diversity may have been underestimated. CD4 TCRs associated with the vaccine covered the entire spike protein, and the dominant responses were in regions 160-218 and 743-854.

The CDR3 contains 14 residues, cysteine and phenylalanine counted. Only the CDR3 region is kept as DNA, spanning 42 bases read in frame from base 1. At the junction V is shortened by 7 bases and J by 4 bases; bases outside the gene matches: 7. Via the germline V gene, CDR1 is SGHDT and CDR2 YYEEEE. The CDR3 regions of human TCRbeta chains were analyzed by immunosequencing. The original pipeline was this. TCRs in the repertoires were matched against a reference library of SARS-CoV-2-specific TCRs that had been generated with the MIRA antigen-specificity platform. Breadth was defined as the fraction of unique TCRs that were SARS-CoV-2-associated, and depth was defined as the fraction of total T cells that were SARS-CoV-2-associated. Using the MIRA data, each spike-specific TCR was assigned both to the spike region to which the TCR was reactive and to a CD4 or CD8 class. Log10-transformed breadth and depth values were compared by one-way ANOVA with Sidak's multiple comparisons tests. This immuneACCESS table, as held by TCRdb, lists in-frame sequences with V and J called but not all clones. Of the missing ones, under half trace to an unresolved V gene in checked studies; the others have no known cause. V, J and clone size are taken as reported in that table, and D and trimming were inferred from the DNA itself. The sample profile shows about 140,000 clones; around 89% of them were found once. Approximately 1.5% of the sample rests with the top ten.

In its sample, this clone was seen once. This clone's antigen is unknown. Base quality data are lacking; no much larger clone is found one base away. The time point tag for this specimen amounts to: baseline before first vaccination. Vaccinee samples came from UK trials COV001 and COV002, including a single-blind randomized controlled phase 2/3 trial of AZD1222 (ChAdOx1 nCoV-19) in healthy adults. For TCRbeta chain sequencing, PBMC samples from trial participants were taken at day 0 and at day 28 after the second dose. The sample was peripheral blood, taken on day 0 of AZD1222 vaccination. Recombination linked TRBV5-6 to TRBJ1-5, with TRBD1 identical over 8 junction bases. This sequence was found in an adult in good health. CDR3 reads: CASSHWTGNQPQHF. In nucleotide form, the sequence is TGTGCCAGCTCCCATTGGACAGGGAATCAGCCCCAGCATTTT.